This TCR beta chain was sequenced in a study of T-cell memory formation after mild COVID-19. Study-wide results and caveats: CM and EM subsets held most contracting CD4+ clones; EMRA held CD8+ ones.

Of note for this clonotype: Its antigen is unknown.

A single record per CDR3 protein comes from TCRdb applying MiXCR to the 5' RACE reads. This sample yields about 560,000 distinct CDR3 sequences, of which roughly 18% are seen a single time; about 12% belongs to the top ten. The germline gives CDR1 SGHTA, CDR2 FQGNSA. The CDR3 length is 18 residues. The V and J ends lost 0 bases and 7 bases, in that order; junction bases with no gene match: 11. This TCR was sampled from an adult woman who had mild COVID-19 (a few samples of this study predate the infection). Cell type and time point are not known. The specimen was PBMCs or a T cell subset sorted from them (not recorded which). The chain uses TRBV7-2 and TRBJ2-5; 13 positions match TRBD2. CDR3 coding DNA: TGTGCCAGCAGCTTAGCGGCAGGGACTAGCGGGGTCGGCGGGACCCAGTACTTC. Encoded protein: CASSLAAGTSGVGGTQYF.